This passage covers 26 T cell receptor beta chains from one sample sequenced in a study of blood T cell repertoires in COVID-19. Profiled with immunoSEQ multiplex PCR; TCRdb holds only in-frame clones, not every one. The sample shows about 170,000 clones, approximately 82% of them seen only once. Material: PBMCs or T cells enriched from blood (not recorded which). These receptors were obtained from a woman aged 50 to 60 who had recovered from COVID-19.

V is TRBV29-1 and J is TRBJ2-7, with D perhaps matching TRBD2 (5 bases). Germline assignment: CDR1 SQVTM and CDR2 ANQGSEA. The CDR3 extends over 13 amino acids. Trimming left V 4 bases short and J 5 bases short, with 15 bases between. Here the CDR3 reads CSVVLRDEHEQYV. CDR3 nucleotides: TGCAGCGTTGTTCTACGGGATGAACACGAGCAGTACGTC.

The rearrangement joins TRBV4-1 to TRBJ1-3; unclear D gene. CDR1 and CDR2 (germline): MGHRA, YSYEKL. The CDR3 is 16 amino acids. V lost 5 bases and J 0 bases, leaving 14 bases between the germline ends. Here the CDR3 reads CASSGDGYFSGNTIYF. DNA of the CDR3: TGCGCCAGCAGCGGAGACGGCTACTTCTCTGGAAACACCATATATTTT.

This sequence joins TRBV5-4 and TRBJ1-3, with D possibly TRBD1 on 6 matching bases. Trimming stripped 0 bases from V and 6 bases from J, with 16 bases between. CDR1 is SGHNT, CDR2 YYREEE, per germline (reference sequence). The CDR3 has 16 amino acids. Here the CDR3 reads CASSLALQGMENTIYF. The CDR3 DNA follows: TGTGCCAGCAGCTTGGCACTACAGGGAATGGAAAACACCATATATTTT.

The chain combines TRBV11-2 with TRBJ2-3, with 7 bases identical to TRBD2. The CDR3 extends over 15 amino acids. The V gene's germline CDR1 is SGHAT and CDR2 FQNNGV. The junction had 5 bases not matched to a gene; V was cut back by 1 base and J by 4 bases. CDR3 region: CASSLGGSRADTQYF. The CDR3, as DNA: TGTGCCAGCAGCTTAGGCGGGAGTAGGGCAGATACGCAGTATTTT.

The genes are TRBV24-1 and TRBJ2-5; 7 positions agree with TRBD2. Per germline, CDR1 KGHDR and CDR2 SFDVKD. The CDR3 totals 16 residues. J gave up 5 bases and V 0 bases, and 8 bases lay outside the gene matches. The CDR3 sequence: CATSDLGGGVAETQYF. CDR3 in DNA: TGTGCCACCAGTGATTTGGGGGGAGGGGTAGCTGAGACCCAGTACTTC.

This chain joins TRBV14 and TRBJ1-4; D might be TRBD1 (6 bases). Germline CDR1 SGHDN, CDR2 FVKESK. Between the trimmed V and J ends, which lost 4 bases and 8 bases, there was a span of 23 bases. The CDR3 loop spans 17 amino acids. CDR3 amino acids: CASSRTTWTDGGEKLFF. CDR3 DNA: TGTGCCAGCAGCCGCACGACTTGGACAGACGGAGGAGAAAAACTGTTTTTT.

The chain recombines TRBV7-9 with TRBJ1-1; no reliable D call. Trimming removed 2 bases from V and 13 bases from J, with 8 bases in between. Germline CDR1 SEHNR, CDR2 FQNEAQ (reference sequence). The CDR3 has 10 residues. CDR3 DNA: TGTGCCAGCAGCTTACTAGAGGTTTTCTTT. This codes for CASSLLEVFF.

The chain combines TRBV11-3 with TRBJ2-2; maybe TRBD1 (6 bases). This CDR3 comprises 15 residues. Germline V gene lookup returns CDR1 SGHNT and CDR2 YENEEA. V was shortened by 1 base and J by 5 bases, with 11 bases between the two germline ends. CDR3 in DNA: TGTGCCAGCAGCTTAGGGGGCAGGGGTACCGGGGAGCTGTTTTTT. Its translation is CASSLGGRGTGELFF.

The CDR3: CASSLMGSGRINTEAFF. The DNA of the CDR3 is TGTGCCAGCAGCCTCATGGGGTCAGGGAGGATAAACACTGAAGCTTTCTTT. This sequence joins TRBV5-4 and TRBJ1-1, with TRBD1 as a possible D gene (5 bases). Germline CDR1 is SGHNT and CDR2 is YYREEE (reference sequence). V was trimmed by 4 bases and J by 2 bases, leaving 21 bases between them. CDR3 length equals 17 residues. Together with reference TRBV5-4 and TRBJ1-1, the CDR3 gives the full variable domain: ETGVTQSPTHLIKTRGQQVTLRCSSQSGHNTVSWYQQALGQGPQFIFQYYREEENGRGNFPPRFSGLQFPNYSSELNVNALELDDSALYLCASSLMGSGRINTEAFFGQGTRLTVV.

This clone was picked up one time. This chain links TRBV6-5 with TRBJ1-1; 9 bases fit TRBD1. The CDR3 contains 14 residues. Trimming took 7 bases from V and 5 from J; bases not matched to a gene: 8. Germline V gene lookup returns CDR1 MNHEY and CDR2 SVGAGI. The CDR3 loop is CASTGQGTWTEAFF. For the CDR3, the DNA is TGTGCCAGCACAGGACAGGGGACGTGGACTGAAGCTTTCTTT.

The chain uses TRBV6-5 and TRBJ1-2; tentative D call: TRBD1 (5 bases). The CDR3 is 14 amino acids. CDR1 is MNHEY, CDR2 SVGAGI, per germline. V lost 2 bases to trimming and J lost 4 bases, with 11 bases between them. The DNA of the CDR3 is TGTGCCAGCAGTTACACCGGGACTAGCTATGGCTACACCTTC. Protein: CASSYTGTSYGYTF.

V gene TRBV4-1 combines with J gene TRBJ1-5; 8 bases map to TRBD1. Trimming cost V 2 bases and J 7 bases; bases outside gene matches: 10. CDR1 MGHRA and CDR2 YSYEKL come from the germline V gene. This CDR3 comprises 16 residues. The CDR3 DNA follows: TGCGCCAGCAGCCAAACGGACAGGGTAGGCAGGCAGCCCCAGCATTTT. This gives the protein CASSQTDRVGRQPQHF.

The rearrangement links TRBV27 to TRBJ2-1; D not resolved. With 6 bases removed from V and 0 bases from J, the gap between germline ends came to 9 bases. The CDR3 covers 14 residues. The germline gives CDR1 MNHEY, CDR2 SMNVEV (reference sequence). The CDR3 protein is CASSDLSSYNEQFF. The CDR3 DNA sequence: TGTGCCAGCAGCGACTTATCCTCCTACAATGAGCAGTTCTTC.

The chain has TRBV2 and TRBJ1-5, with D possibly matching TRBD1 (5 bases). This CDR3 region has 14 residues. Trimming left V 10 bases short and J 7 bases short, with 20 bases between. Germline CDR1 SNHLY, CDR2 FYNNEI. The CDR3 sequence: CATSPFGGGQPQHF. CDR3 DNA: TGTGCCACCTCTCCGTTTGGGGGAGGCCAGCCCCAGCATTTT.

The CDR3 DNA sequence: TGTGCCAGCAGCTTCCAGGGGGCCATCACAGATACGCAGTATTTT. It translates to CASSFQGAITDTQYF. The chain has TRBV11-2 and TRBJ2-3, with TRBD1 matching 8 bases. After removal of 3 bases from V and 2 bases from J, the junction contained 4 bases not matched to a gene. CDR1 SGHAT and CDR2 FQNNGV come from the germline V gene. CDR3 length: 15 residues.

This CDR3 is CASNNRGVDEKLFF. Written as DNA, the CDR3 is TGTGCCAGCAACAACAGGGGGGTGGATGAAAAACTGTTTTTT. The chain joins TRBV3-1 (or the pseudogene TRBV3-2) to TRBJ1-4; 8 bases match TRBD1. This CDR3 has 14 amino acids. CDR1 LGHDT and CDR2 YNNKEL come from the germline V gene (reference sequence). The V gene end was trimmed by 7 bases and the J gene end by 6 bases; junction bases not matched to a gene: 7.

V gene TRBV6-5 combines with J gene TRBJ1-5; TRBD1 might be the D (6 bases). Germline lookup yields CDR1 MNHEY and CDR2 SVGAGI. This CDR3 has 14 amino acids. The V and J ends lost 7 bases and 4 bases respectively, with 14 bases between them. CDR3 protein: CASTLDRFNQPQHF. The CDR3 DNA reads as TGTGCCAGCACATTAGACAGGTTTAATCAGCCCCAGCATTTT.

V is TRBV14 and J is TRBJ2-6; 9 nucleotides line up with TRBD1. The CDR3 runs 19 residues. Germline trimming cut 3 bases from V and 3 bases from J; bases unmatched to any gene: 12. Germline V gives CDR1 SGHDN, CDR2 FVKESK. The CDR3 bases are TGTGCCAGCAGCCACGACCCGGGACAGGGCTTAGATGGGGCCAACGTCCTGACTTTC. This gives the protein CASSHDPGQGLDGANVLTF. Full variable domain (missing parts from reference TRBV14 and TRBJ2-6): EAGVTQFPSHSVIEKGQTVTLRCDPISGHDNLYWYRRVMGKEIKFLLHFVKESKQDESGMPNNRFLAERTGGTYSTLKVQPAELEDSGVYFCASSHDPGQGLDGANVLTFGAGSRLTVL.

The rearrangement links TRBV5-6 to TRBJ1-2, with 8 bases matching TRBD1. Trimming cost V 4 bases and J 4 bases; bases outside gene matches: 6. From germline, CDR1 is SGHDT and CDR2 YYEEEE. There are 14 residues in the CDR3. CDR3 in amino acids: CASSPQGAAYGYTF. DNA for the CDR3: TGTGCCAGCAGCCCCCAGGGGGCCGCCTATGGCTACACCTTC.

The rearrangement joins TRBV24-1 to TRBJ2-1; D is unresolved. Germline-derived CDR1 and CDR2 are KGHDR and SFDVKD. This CDR3 contains 15 residues. Deletions cut 3 bases from V and 6 bases from J, with 14 bases between. As DNA, the CDR3 is TGTGCCACCAGTGATGGCCTGGCTAGACTCAATGAGCAGTTCTTC. Its protein product is CATSDGLARLNEQFF.

The chain links TRBV5-4 to TRBJ2-2; 8 nucleotides line up with TRBD2. After removal of 0 bases from V and 8 bases from J, the junction contained 12 bases not matched to a gene. From germline, CDR1 is SGHNT and CDR2 YYREEE (reference sequence). CDR3 size: 17 residues. The CDR3, as DNA: TGTGCCAGCAGCTTGGCGGGGAGCGGGGGAGGTAGAGGGGAGCTGTTTTTT. As protein: CASSLAGSGGGRGELFF.

J is TRBJ2-2 and V is TRBV9; 9 bases agree with TRBD2. This CDR3 has 17 amino acids. Looked up from germline, CDR1 is SGDLS and CDR2 is YYNGEE. Losses at the gene ends were 4 bases for V and 2 bases for J; bases not matched to a gene: 9. The CDR3 protein is CASSSPSGVTNTGELFF. CDR3 DNA: TGTGCCAGCAGCTCCCCTAGCGGGGTTACCAACACCGGGGAGCTGTTTTTT.

For the CDR3, the DNA is TGTGCCAGCAGCTCCCCGGGGGGGACGAACACCGGGGAGCTGTTTTTT. As protein: CASSSPGGTNTGELFF. The gene calls are TRBV7-3 and TRBJ2-2; TRBD2 aligns across 8 bases. The ends lost 4 bases at V and 0 bases at J; junction bases unmatched: 4. There are 16 residues in the CDR3. CDR1 and CDR2 from the germline V gene are SGHTA and FQGTGA.

The chain employs TRBV6-5 and TRBJ1-6, with 7 bases matching TRBD1. This CDR3 has 14 residues. V gave up 6 bases and J gave up 8 bases; unmatched junction bases: 7. Germline V gene sequence: CDR1 MNHEY, CDR2 SVGAGI. CDR3 coding DNA: TGTGCCAGCAGACTCGCGACAGGGTATTCACCCCTCCACTTT. Amino acid sequence: CASRLATGYSPLHF.

Here the CDR3 DNA reads TGTGCCAGCTCTCAGGGATTTACTGAAGCTTTCTTT. As protein: CASSQGFTEAFF. This chain connects TRBV18 to TRBJ1-1; possible D gene TRBD1, 5 bases. The V end lost 6 bases, the J end lost 5 bases, and 10 bases lay between the germline ends. The CDR3 has 12 amino acids. Germline V CDR1 and CDR2: KGHSH, LQKENI.

A remark on this clone: Other nucleotide sequences from this sample produce the same CDR3. The rearrangement links TRBV2 to TRBJ2-7, with D unclear. From germline, CDR1 is SNHLY and CDR2 FYNNEI. Between the trimmed V and J ends, which lost 4 bases and 3 bases, there was a span of 10 bases. The length of the CDR3 is 13 residues. This chain's CDR3 is CASSASGVYEQYV. The CDR3 coding sequence is TGTGCCAGCAGTGCGTCCGGAGTCTACGAGCAGTACGTC.